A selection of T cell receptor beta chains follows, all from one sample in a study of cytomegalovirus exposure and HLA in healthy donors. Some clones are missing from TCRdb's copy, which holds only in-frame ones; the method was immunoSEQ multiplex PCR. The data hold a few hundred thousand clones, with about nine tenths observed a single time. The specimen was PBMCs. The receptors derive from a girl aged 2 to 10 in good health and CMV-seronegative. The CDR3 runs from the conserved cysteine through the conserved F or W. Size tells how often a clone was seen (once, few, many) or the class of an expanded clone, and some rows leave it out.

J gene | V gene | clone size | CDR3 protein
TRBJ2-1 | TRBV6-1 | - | CASSDDSYNEQFF
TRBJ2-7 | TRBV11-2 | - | CASSLSLADNYEQYF
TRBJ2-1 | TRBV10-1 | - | CASSGAWDEQFF
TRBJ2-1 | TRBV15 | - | CATSRDRGGRYNEQFF
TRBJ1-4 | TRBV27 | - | CASSLSRTNEKLFF
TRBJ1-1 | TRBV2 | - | CASSDRGHKSHAEAFF
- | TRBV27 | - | CASSSTGTSGYEQYF
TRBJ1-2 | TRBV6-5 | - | CASSNDRGGYGYTF
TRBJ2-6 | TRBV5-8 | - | CASSSHRDTLSGANVLTF
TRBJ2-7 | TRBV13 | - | CASSPVHNYEQYF
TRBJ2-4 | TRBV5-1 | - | CASSSTGGNPTLAKNIQYF
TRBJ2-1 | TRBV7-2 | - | CASSPRVGSNEQFF
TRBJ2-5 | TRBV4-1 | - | CASSQEGGQGQETQYF
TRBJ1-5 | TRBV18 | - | CASSPLFVDKGQEQPQHF
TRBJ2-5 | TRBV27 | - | CASSPSLGGQETQYF
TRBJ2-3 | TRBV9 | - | CASSVLRGLTDTQYF
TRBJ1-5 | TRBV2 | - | CASSEAVRQTANQPQHF
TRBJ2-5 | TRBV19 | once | CASSGRVKTQYF
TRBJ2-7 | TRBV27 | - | CASSLSSSGASYEQYF
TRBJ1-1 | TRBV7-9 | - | CASSSPKQGSTEAFF
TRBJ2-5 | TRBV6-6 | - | CASSYGQKETQYF